Below, 14 T cell receptor beta chains from the same sample are listed, as sequenced in a study of T-cell reconstitution after alpha-beta-depleted transplantation in children. Researchers prepared the TCRbeta library using unique molecular identifiers, the study reports. TCRdb processed the PCR reads anew with MiXCR; each CDR3 protein has one entry. The sample records about 490,000 distinct CDR3 sequences, about 10% being singletons. This specimen was PBMCs, taken before TCRalphabeta/CD19-depleted stem cell transplant. The receptors originated from a child aged 2 to 10 with inherited bone marrow failure, due to receive a stem cell transplant.

This clonotype has only a few counts. This chain connects TRBV30 to TRBJ2-6, with D possibly being TRBD1 (6 bases). V shed 3 bases and J shed 0 bases, with 21 bases lying between them. Looked up from germline, CDR1 is GTSNPN and CDR2 is SVGIG (reference sequence). This CDR3 is 19 amino acids long. CDR3: CAWSALLGATSSGANVLTF. DNA for the CDR3: TGTGCCTGGAGCGCCCTTTTGGGGGCCACGTCCTCTGGGGCCAACGTCCTGACTTTC.

This clonotype was recorded many times. This chain links TRBV12-3 or TRBV12-4 with TRBJ1-5, with 8 bases aligning to TRBD1. This CDR3 comprises 15 residues. The ends lost 4 bases at V and 2 bases at J; junction bases unmatched: 4. The CDR3 DNA follows: TGTGCCAGCAGTTCGACGACAGGGGGCAATCAGCCCCAGCATTTT. Amino acid sequence: CASSSTTGGNQPQHF.

This clonotype has a count of ten or more. The rearrangement joins TRBV12-3 or TRBV12-4 to TRBJ2-4, with 10 bases matching TRBD1. Trimming cost V 3 bases and J 9 bases; bases outside gene matches: 5. This CDR3 comprises 14 residues. The CDR3 spells CASSLGGQGSIQYF. The CDR3 DNA is TGTGCCAGCAGTTTGGGGGGACAGGGGAGCATTCAGTACTTC.

This clonotype was seen ten or more times. This chain joins TRBV20-1 and TRBJ2-5; D possibly uses TRBD1 or TRBD2 (6 bases each). The CDR3 has 13 amino acids. Trimming left V 2 bases short and J 7 bases short, with 14 bases between. Germline lookup yields CDR1 DFQATT and CDR2 SNEGSKA (reference sequence). The DNA for the CDR3 is TGCAGTGCTAGAATGGGGGGCTATGGGACCCAGTACTTC. It encodes CSARMGGYGTQYF.

At least ten counts were recorded for this clonotype. CDR3 DNA sequence: TGCGCCAGCAGCCAAGTTGGCGTCTCAGGGGTATTCGGAAACACCATATATTTT. Its translation is CASSQVGVSGVFGNTIYF. The chain joins TRBV4-3 to TRBJ1-3; D might be TRBD1 (6 bases). The V gene's germline CDR1 is LGHNA and CDR2 YSLEER. The CDR3 covers 18 residues. Trimming left V 1 base short and J 4 bases short, with 20 bases between.

About this clonotype itself: A read error may explain this, as a much larger clone is one base away. The chain has TRBV20-1 and TRBJ2-7, with D hard to call. The V gene's germline CDR1 is DFQATT and CDR2 SNEGSKA (reference sequence). CDR3 size: 14 residues. V was shortened by 1 base and J by 1 base, with 11 bases between the two germline ends. CDR3 in amino acids: CSARVLSISYEQYF. Written as DNA, the CDR3 is TGCAGTGCTAGAGTACTATCGATTTCCTACGAGCAGTACTTC.

This clonotype was seen a few times. The chain combines TRBV7-9 with TRBJ2-7, with 9 bases fitting TRBD1. Per germline, CDR1 SEHNR and CDR2 FQNEAQ (reference sequence). The CDR3 covers 15 residues. J was trimmed by 4 bases and V by 6 bases; bases with no gene match: 10. CDR3 protein: CASSAGQGSYYEQYF. As DNA, the CDR3 is TGTGCCAGCAGTGCGGGACAGGGATCCTATTACGAGCAGTACTTC.

The V call is TRBV4-3, the J call TRBJ2-2; 8 positions agree with TRBD1. Germline CDR1 LGHNA, CDR2 YSLEER. J was trimmed by 1 base and V by 4 bases; bases with no gene match: 8. The CDR3 contains 17 residues. This CDR3 reads CASSPLSGQVNTGELFF. The CDR3, as DNA: TGCGCCAGCAGCCCGTTGTCGGGACAGGTGAACACCGGGGAGCTGTTTTTT.

This clonotype was counted at least ten times. This chain joins TRBV5-1 and TRBJ2-7; D is possibly TRBD1 or TRBD2 (5 bases each). CDR3 length equals 14 residues. Germline-derived CDR1 and CDR2 are SGHRS and YFSETQ. Trimming shortened V by 2 bases and J by 3 bases, and 12 bases separated the two germline ends. The CDR3 DNA is TGCGCCAGCAGCTTTGACGGGGCAAGCTACGAGCAGTACTTC. It specifies CASSFDGASYEQYF.

This clonotype appeared many times. The chain couples TRBV7-9 to TRBJ2-5, with a tentative D call TRBD1 (5 bases). The CDR3 is 15 residues long. The V end lost 0 bases, the J end lost 0 bases, and 8 bases lay between the germline ends. Germline V gene sequence: CDR1 SEHNR, CDR2 FQNEAQ (reference sequence). DNA for the CDR3: TGTGCCAGCAGCTTAGCGCCCAGGGACCAAGAGACCCAGTACTTC. This encodes CASSLAPRDQETQYF.

This clonotype appeared many times. The chain carries TRBV19 and TRBJ2-2; 8 bases fit TRBD2. Germline values: CDR1 LNHDA, CDR2 SQIVND (reference sequence). J was trimmed by 5 bases and V by 5 bases; bases with no gene match: 10. The CDR3 consists of 16 residues. The CDR3 bases are TGTGCCAGTAGTGAACCCGGGACTAGTAGGACCGGGGAGCTGTTTTTT. It is translated as CASSEPGTSRTGELFF.

At least ten counts were recorded for this clonotype. This chain joins TRBV27 and TRBJ1-5; D possibly corresponds to TRBD1 (6 bases). This CDR3 is 13 amino acids long. The V gene's germline CDR1 is MNHEY and CDR2 SMNVEV (reference sequence). V lost 5 bases, J lost 6 bases, and 11 bases lay in between. The CDR3 loop is CASSRTGSQPQHF. The CDR3 region has the DNA TGTGCCAGCAGTAGAACAGGGAGTCAGCCCCAGCATTTT.

This clonotype has a count of ten or more. The chain employs TRBV20-1 and TRBJ1-4; 7 bases are a match to TRBD1. CDR1 is DFQATT and CDR2 is SNEGSKA in the germline V gene (reference sequence). The V gene end was trimmed by 6 bases and the J gene end by 0 bases; junction bases not matched to a gene: 10. CDR3 length: 16 residues. Here the CDR3 DNA reads TGCAGTGCGACTGGGACAGCGACTGCAACTAATGAAAAACTGTTTTTT. The encoded protein is CSATGTATATNEKLFF.

This clonotype was counted ten times or more. The CDR3: CASSLKSGVNTEAFF. Written as DNA, the CDR3 is TGTGCCAGCAGTTTAAAGTCTGGGGTGAACACTGAAGCTTTCTTT. The rearrangement joins TRBV12-3 or TRBV12-4 to TRBJ1-1; the D is unclear. Trimming took off 2 bases at V and 0 bases at J, with 10 bases between the two ends. This CDR3 comprises 15 residues.